This entry is about one T cell receptor beta chain. The data are from a study of blood T cell repertoires in COVID-19. Study-wide context: Material from acute and convalescent COVID-19 was sourced from the United States, Italy and Spain.

CDR1 is LNHNV and CDR2 is YYDKDF in the germline V gene (reference sequence). The CDR3 contains 17 residues. Trimming at V came to 2 bases and at J to 4 bases, leaving 13 bases not matched to a gene. Profiled with immunoSEQ multiplex PCR; TCRdb holds only in-frame clones, not every one. The sample has roughly 500,000 clones, approximately 90% seen once. Individuals aged about 18 to 90 years were recruited from about two dozen US areas. Sequenced: PBMCs or T cells enriched from blood (not recorded which). This receptor was identified in a woman in her forties who had recovered from COVID-19. The gene calls are TRBV15 and TRBJ1-2; TRBD1 matches at 7 bases. This CDR3 reads CATSRLTTGTYFYGYTF. DNA for the CDR3: TGTGCCACCAGCAGACTAACGACAGGGACCTATTTCTATGGCTACACCTTC.